Below, 11 T cell receptor beta chains from the same sample are listed, as sequenced in a study of T cell responses to AZD1222 COVID-19 vaccine (TCRdb year 2021). The library came from the immunoSEQ multiplex PCR assay. Drawn from immuneACCESS, this table holds only the in-frame rearrangements with V and J called that TCRdb kept. Clones are partly lost; checked studies trace under half to an unresolved V gene and leave the rest unexplained. The sample yields over 120,000 clones; approximately 88% were counted once. Of the sample, approximately 5.1% is held by the ten largest clones. Taken with the paper, the label for time point translates to: about 28 days (+/-7) after the second vaccine dose. The sample's treatment or condition, from its label and the paper: meningococcal conjugate vaccine given as trial control. The starting material was peripheral blood, obtained 28 days after the second dose of the MenACWY control vaccine. These receptors came from an adult who received the MenACWY meningococcal vaccine as a control.

The CDR3 DNA sequence: TGCGCCAGCAGCTTGGCGAGGGGGCGAGACGAAAAACTGTTTTTT. Its protein is CASSLARGRDEKLFF. The V gene is TRBV5-1, the J gene TRBJ1-4; 7 nucleotides align to TRBD1. V trimming: 0 bases; J trimming: 8 bases; junction bases outside the gene matches: 7. This CDR3 region has 15 residues. CDR1 is SGHRS and CDR2 is YFSETQ in the germline V gene.

V is TRBV19 and J is TRBJ2-1, with 7 positions matching TRBD1. Per germline, CDR1 LNHDA and CDR2 SQIVND (reference sequence). CDR3 length: 16 amino acids. V lost 4 bases to trimming and J lost 2 bases; unmatched junction nucleotides: 8. The CDR3 nucleotides are TGTGCCAGTAGTACCTACAGGGGTGGGACCTACAATGAGCAGTTCTTC. Protein: CASSTYRGGTYNEQFF.

This chain connects TRBV18 to TRBJ2-7; 9 bases fit TRBD2. CDR3 length: 15 amino acids. V shed 3 bases and J 5 bases; nucleotides not matched to a gene: 8. Germline CDR1 is KGHSH and CDR2 is LQKENI. This chain's CDR3 is CASSPLAGQGNEQYF. CDR3 DNA sequence: TGTGCCAGCTCACCGCTAGCGGGGCAGGGCAACGAGCAGTACTTC. The whole variable domain, filled in from reference TRBV18 and TRBJ2-7, reads NAGVMQNPRHLVRRRGQEARLRCSPMKGHSHVYWYRQLPEEGLKFMVYLQKENIIDESGMPKERFSAEFPKEGPSILRIQQVVRGDSAAYFCASSPLAGQGNEQYFGPGTRLTVT.

This clone showed up just a few times. V gene TRBV7-8 combines with J gene TRBJ1-2; TRBD1 might be the D (6 bases). CDR1 is SGHVS and CDR2 is FQNEAQ in the germline V gene. Trimming removed 6 bases at V and 12 bases at J, with 20 bases between. This CDR3 region has 13 residues. Written as DNA, the CDR3 is TGTGCCAGCAGACAACAGGGCGTCATCCAGAACACCTTC. Its protein is CASRQQGVIQNTF.

The chain carries TRBV25-1 and TRBJ1-1, with D maybe TRBD1 (5 bases). This CDR3 region has 15 residues. V was clipped by 5 bases and J by 6 bases, with 19 bases between them. Germline V gene sequence: CDR1 MGHDK, CDR2 SYGVNS. CDR3 nucleotides: TGTGCCAGCAGTCCCTCGGACACCTCGAGCCCTGAAGCTTTCTTT. Protein sequence: CASSPSDTSSPEAFF.

The chain carries TRBV6-1 and TRBJ1-2, with 9 bases identical to TRBD1. Germline V CDR1 and CDR2: MNHNS, SASEGT. V gave up 4 bases and J gave up 4 bases; unmatched junction bases: 10. The CDR3 contains 16 residues. The CDR3 reads CASSGGTGNSFYGYTF. The CDR3 DNA follows: TGTGCCAGCAGTGGGGGGACAGGGAATTCCTTCTATGGCTACACCTTC.

The rearrangement uses TRBV6-6 and TRBJ2-1; TRBD2 matches at 7 bases. After removal of 7 bases from V and 5 bases from J, the junction contained 8 bases not matched to a gene. The CDR3 loop spans 14 amino acids. Germline V gene lookup returns CDR1 MNHNY and CDR2 SVGAGI (reference sequence). Written as DNA, the CDR3 is TGTGCCAGCAATCGGGACTACGCCGACAATGAGCAGTTCTTC. It codes for CASNRDYADNEQFF.

The chain is built from TRBV10-3 and TRBJ1-2, with D perhaps TRBD1 (5 bases). The V end lost 11 bases, the J end lost 5 bases, and 9 bases lay between the germline ends. Germline V lookup: CDR1 ENHRY, CDR2 SYGVKD. The CDR3 is 10 residues long. CDR3 amino acids: CAVGVYGYTF. The CDR3 DNA is TGTGCCGTAGGGGTTTATGGCTACACCTTC.

The rearrangement links TRBV24-1 to TRBJ1-1; the D gene is possibly TRBD1 (5 bases). The CDR3 runs 13 residues. The V gene lost 5 bases and the J gene lost 7 bases, with 13 bases spanning the gap. The germline V gene has CDR1 KGHDR and CDR2 SFDVKD. CDR3 coding DNA: TGTGCCACCAGTGCCGGGGGGGGTGTTGAAGCTTTCTTT. It codes for CATSAGGGVEAFF.

The chain joins TRBV24-1 to TRBJ1-3; perhaps TRBD1 as D (5 bases). This CDR3 is built from 15 residues. V was trimmed by 10 bases and J by 0 bases, leaving 15 bases between them. Germline lookup yields CDR1 KGHDR and CDR2 SFDVKD. The CDR3 bases are TGTGCCACAGCGTCCGGGGCGAGCTCTGGAAACACCATATATTTT. This sequence encodes CATASGASSGNTIYF.

V and J are TRBV11-3 and TRBJ2-1, with D possibly TRBD2 on 6 matching bases. The CDR3 consists of 15 residues. Per germline, CDR1 SGHNT and CDR2 YENEEA. The germline V and J ends were trimmed by 2 bases and 3 bases, with 11 bases remaining between them. The CDR3 here is CASSLWRDVYNEQFF. For the CDR3, the DNA is TGTGCCAGCAGCTTATGGCGGGACGTCTACAATGAGCAGTTCTTC. Full variable domain (remainder filled in from reference TRBV11-3 and TRBJ2-1): EAGVVQSPRYKIIEKKQPVAFWCNPISGHNTLYWYLQNLGQGPELLIRYENEEAVDDSQLPKDRFSAERLKGVDSTLKIQPAELGDSAVYLCASSLWRDVYNEQFFGPGTRLTVL.